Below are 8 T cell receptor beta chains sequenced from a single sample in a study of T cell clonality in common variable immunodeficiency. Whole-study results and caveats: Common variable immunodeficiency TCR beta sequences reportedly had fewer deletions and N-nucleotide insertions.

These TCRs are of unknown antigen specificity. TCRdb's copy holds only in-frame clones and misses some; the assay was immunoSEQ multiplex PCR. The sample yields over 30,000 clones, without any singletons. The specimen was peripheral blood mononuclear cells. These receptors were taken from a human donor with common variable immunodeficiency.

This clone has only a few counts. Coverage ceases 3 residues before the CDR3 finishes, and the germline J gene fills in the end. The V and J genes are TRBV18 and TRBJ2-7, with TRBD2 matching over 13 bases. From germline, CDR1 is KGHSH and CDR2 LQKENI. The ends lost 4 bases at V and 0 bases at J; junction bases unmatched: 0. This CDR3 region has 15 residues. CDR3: CASSRTSGSSYEQYF. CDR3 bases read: TGTGCCAGCTCACGGACTAGCGGGAGCTCCTACGAG. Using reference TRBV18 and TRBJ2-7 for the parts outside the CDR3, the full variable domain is NAGVMQNPRHLVRRRGQEARLRCSPMKGHSHVYWYRQLPEEGLKFMVYLQKENIIDESGMPKERFSAEFPKEGPSILRIQQVVRGDSAAYFCASSRTSGSSYEQYFGPGTRLTVT.

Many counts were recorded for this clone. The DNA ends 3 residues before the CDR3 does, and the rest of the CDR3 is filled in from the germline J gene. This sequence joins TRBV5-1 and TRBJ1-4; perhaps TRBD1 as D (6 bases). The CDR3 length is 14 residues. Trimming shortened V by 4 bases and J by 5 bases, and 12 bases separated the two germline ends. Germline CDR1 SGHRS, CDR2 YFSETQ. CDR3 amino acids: CASSRTVWNEKLFF. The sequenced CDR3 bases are TGCGCCAGCAGCCGGACAGTCTGGAATGAAAAA. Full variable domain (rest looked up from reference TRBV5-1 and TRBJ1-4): KAGVTQTPRYLIKTRGQQVTLSCSPISGHRSVSWYQQTPGQGLQFLFEYFSETQRNKGNFPGRFSGRQFSNSRSEMNVSTLELGDSALYLCASSRTVWNEKLFFGSGTQLSVL.

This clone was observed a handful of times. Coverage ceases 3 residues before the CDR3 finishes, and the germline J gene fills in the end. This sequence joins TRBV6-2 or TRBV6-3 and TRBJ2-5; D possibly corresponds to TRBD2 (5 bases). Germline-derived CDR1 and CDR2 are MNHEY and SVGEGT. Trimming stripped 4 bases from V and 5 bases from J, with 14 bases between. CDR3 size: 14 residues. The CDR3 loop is CASSFIIGGETQYF. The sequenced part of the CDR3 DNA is TGTGCCAGCAGTTTCATCATTGGCGGGGAGACC.

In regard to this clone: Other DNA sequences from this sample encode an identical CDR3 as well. The chain's CDR3 is CAWSVVLGQGYEQYF. CDR3 bases read: TGTGCCTGGAGTGTAGTTCTAGGACAGGGGTACGAG. This rearrangement joins TRBV30 to TRBJ2-7, with 9 bases that match TRBD1. The read gets to within 3 residues of the CDR3 end, and the germline J gene fills in the rest. The ends lost 0 bases at V and 4 bases at J; junction bases unmatched: 7. Germline CDR1 GTSNPN, CDR2 SVGIG (reference sequence). This CDR3 is 15 amino acids long.

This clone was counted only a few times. The CDR3 loop reads CASSELGLARPYEQYF. The CDR3 DNA, read in part, is TGTGCCAGCAGTGAACTTGGACTAGCGAGGCCATACGAG. The chain couples TRBV6-1 to TRBJ2-7, with TRBD2 matching over 9 bases. The DNA ends 3 residues before the CDR3 does, and the rest of the CDR3 is filled in from the germline J gene. Germline CDR1 reads MNHNS; CDR2 reads SASEGT. Trimming cost V 2 bases and J 4 bases; bases outside gene matches: 9. The CDR3 has 16 amino acids.

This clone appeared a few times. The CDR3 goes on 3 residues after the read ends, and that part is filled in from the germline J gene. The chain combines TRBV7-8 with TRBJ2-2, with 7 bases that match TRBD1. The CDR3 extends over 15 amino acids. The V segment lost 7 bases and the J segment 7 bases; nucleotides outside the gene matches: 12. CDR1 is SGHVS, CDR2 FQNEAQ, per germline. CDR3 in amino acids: CASTEKRGRGGELFF. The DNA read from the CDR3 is TGTGCCAGCACCGAAAAGAGGGGGCGAGGCGGGGAG.

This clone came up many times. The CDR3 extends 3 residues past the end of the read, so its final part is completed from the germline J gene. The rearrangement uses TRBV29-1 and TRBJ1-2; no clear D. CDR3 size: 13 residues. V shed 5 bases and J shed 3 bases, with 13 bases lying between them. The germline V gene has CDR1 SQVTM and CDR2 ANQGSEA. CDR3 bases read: TGCAGCGTTTACGACACTCTGGACTATGGC. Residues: CSVYDTLDYG. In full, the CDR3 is CSVYDTLDYGYTF.

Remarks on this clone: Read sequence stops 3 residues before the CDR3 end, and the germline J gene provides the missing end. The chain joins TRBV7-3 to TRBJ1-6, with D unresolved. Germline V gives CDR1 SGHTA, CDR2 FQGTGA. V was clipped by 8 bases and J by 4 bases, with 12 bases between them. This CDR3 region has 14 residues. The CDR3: CASVASEYNSPLHF. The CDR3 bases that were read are TGTGCCAGCGTAGCTTCAGAGTATAATTCACCC. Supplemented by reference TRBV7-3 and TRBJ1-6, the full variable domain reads GAGVSQTPSNKVTEKGKYVELRCDPISGHTALYWYRQSLGQGPEFLIYFQGTGAADDSGLPNDRFFAVRPEGSVSTLKIQRTERGDSAVYLCASVASEYNSPLHFGNGTRLTVT.